This T cell receptor beta chain was sequenced in a study of blood T cells in healthy people across ages (dated by TCRdb to 2013 to 2016). Describing the broader study: In model experiments, template switching captured roughly one uniquely barcoded TCR beta cDNA molecule for every two T cells. The study measured age-related changes in TCR beta repertoire diversity using deep sequencing normalized with unique cDNA molecular identifiers. The donors were divided into four age groups: young (average around 15 years), middle-aged (under 40), aged (about 61) and long-lived (about 80). Donors of different ages were randomly distributed across sequencing lanes to avoid experimental bias. The study analyzed two additional independent replicas of 1 million unique cDNA reads from the same blood draw for two donors, one aged 18 to 29 and one aged 80 or older.

Including the terminal cysteine and phenylalanine, the CDR3 comprises 15 residues. The CDR3 DNA has 45 bases and is translated from base 1. The germline V gene (reference sequence) provides CDR1 LGHDT and CDR2 YNNKEL. There are a few counts of this clonotype. Its cognate antigen has yet to be identified. Per-nucleotide qualities are absent, and no much larger clonotype sits a single base away. Results the study describes overall, beyond this receptor: Donor CMV infection status was unknown, potentially confounding age-related changes in expanded clonotypes. Conclusive comparison of naive and antigen-experienced compartments was prevented by the profiling of bulk unsorted PBMCs. Estimates of total diversity based on one million sequenced T cells were considered lower bounds and underestimates. As age increased, observed TCR beta diversity per million T cells dropped in a roughly linear way, and a significant reduction was already evident by age roughly 40. Compared with the aged group, more naive CD4+ T cells, fewer expanded clones and increased TCR diversity were shown by the long-lived group, suggesting age selection. There was a strong correlation between observed TCR beta diversity and the percentage of naive T cells measured by flow cytometry.

Systemically healthy Caucasian individuals from Russia, over 30 in total and aged roughly 6 to 95 years, were included as donors. Ten milliliters of peripheral blood were drawn from each donor into EDTA-treated Vacutainer tubes. Ficoll-Paque density-gradient centrifugation was used to isolate PBMCs, with at least 7 million obtained per sample. Total RNA was extracted from PBMCs with Trizol reagent, with at least 5 micrograms obtained per sample. Naive CD45RAhigh/CD27high T cell percentages were measured by flow cytometry on a PBMC aliquot from every donor. Library preparation was by 5' RACE. The sample was run on an Illumina HiSeq 2500. A second 7 to 11 cycle PCR used a sample-barcoded 5' primer and a J-beta primer mix. A unique molecular identifier was introduced onto each TCR beta cDNA molecule by a template-switch 5' adaptor carrying 12 random nucleotides. Each sample yielded at least 2.5 million CDR3-containing paired-end reads. The Mint cDNA synthesis kit, primed by a TRBC-specific oligonucleotide, was used to synthesize first-strand cDNA from all RNA. Following uracil-DNA glycosylase treatment, all cDNA underwent a first 18-cycle PCR with the universal primers M1SS and BC2_uni_R. Per the source publication's procedure: For normalization, 1 million high-quality reads, each with a distinct molecular identifier, were randomly selected from each sample. Instead of being binned into consensus sequences, reads that shared molecular identifiers were thrown out. MiTCR, set to a Q25 quality threshold and the strictest error-elimination algorithm, was used for CDR3 identification, clonotype clustering and error correction. A nonparametric unseen species model using Euler transformation provided a lower-bound estimate of total TCR beta diversity. TCRdb trimmed public reads at Q25 via fastp, called clones via MiXCR and kept in-frame beta chains. All rows with the same CDR3 protein become a single entry with the most common DNA and genes. The V and J calls and clone size are TCRdb's, not the authors'. For this sample there are some 1.7 million distinct CDR3 sequences; 28% appear just once. Clones ranked in the top ten supply about 7.7% of the sample.

The sequence was obtained from a woman in her 30s in good health. Sequencing was carried out using blood. The chain couples TRBV3-1 to TRBJ2-7; the central 11 bases match TRBD2. Matching the DNA end better, TRBJ2-5 makes the J call doubtful. The CDR3 region has the sequence CASSQVLAGVETQYF. The bases are TGTGCCAGCAGCCAAGTACTAGCGGGGGTGGAGACCCAGTACTTC.